A single TCR beta chain is shown here with its context. Its antigen remains unidentified. No base quality information exists; no much larger clone differs at one position. CDR1 and CDR2 were assigned from the germline V gene as MNHNS and SASEGT. Spanning cysteine to phenylalanine, the CDR3 consists of 13 amino acids. Here the CDR3 DNA is all that survives: 39 bases in frame from base 1. V loses 6 bases, J loses 6 bases, and the germline ends lie 14 bases apart. This sample is drawn from a study of technical replicates of blood from a handful of donors (dated by TCRdb to the late 2010s). The library relied on the immunoSEQ multiplex PCR assay. In its TCRdb copy, this immuneACCESS table keeps in-frame sequences only and misses some clones. Where compared with another copy, unresolved V genes explain less than half of these, and the others have no known cause. The sample table lists about 80,000 clones, 95% to 98% of them with a count of one. Approximately 0.15% of the sample goes to the ten largest clones.

This clonotype was obtained from a human donor in good health. The rearranged chain carries TRBV6-1 and TRBJ1-2; the D gene remains uncertain. The sample comprised T cells isolated from PBMCs. CDR3 protein: CASSPRGDDGYTF. The DNA sequence follows: TGTGCCAGCAGCCCCCGGGGAGACGATGGCTACACCTTC.